These T cell receptor beta chains were read from a single sample in a study of blood T cell repertoires in COVID-19. Libraries were prepared by immunoSEQ multiplex PCR; TCRdb keeps only in-frame clonotypes and omits some of them. The sample consists of around 100,000 clones, just under 90% of them appearing once. Sequenced material: peripheral blood. The receptors derive from a woman aged 45-60 years with acute or convalescent COVID-19. Both conserved end residues are part of each CDR3. Each record gives: D gene, clone size, J gene, V gene, CDR3 DNA, CDR3 protein. The D gene is left open where the match is weak. Clone size is shown for a subset of rows, as once, few, many or a class of expanded clone.

TRBD1,-,TRBJ2-1,TRBV29-1,TGCAGCGTGGGACAGGGCGATGAGCAGTTCTTC,CSVGQGDEQFF
-,-,TRBJ1-4,TRBV3-1/TRBV3-2,TGTGCCAGCAGCCCTTCCGACAGGCGGACAACTAATGAAAAACTGTTTTTT,CASSPSDRRTTNEKLFF
-,-,TRBJ2-7,TRBV4-1,TGCGCCAGCAGCCAAGACCGTCTAGCCGTCTACGAGCAGTACTTC,CASSQDRLAVYEQYF
-,-,TRBJ2-7,TRBV18,TGTGCCAGCTCACCCCCGCGAGGGAGCGGCCTGGACGAGCAGTACTTC,CASSPPRGSGLDEQYF
-,-,TRBJ1-3,TRBV6-2/TRBV6-3,TGTGCCAGCAGTTCCCCGGAGGAGTCCTCTGGAAACACCATATATTTT,CASSSPEESSGNTIYF
-,-,TRBJ2-7,TRBV10-3,TGTGCCATCCCCGAGGGACACCTCTCCTACGAGCAGTACTTC,CAIPEGHLSYEQYF
TRBD2,-,TRBJ2-3,TRBV7-3,TGTGCCAGCAGCTTAACCGGACTAGCGGGAGGGCCGGATACGCAGTATTTT,CASSLTGLAGGPDTQYF
TRBD2,-,TRBJ2-3,TRBV27,TGTGCCAGCAGTACCAAGCGGGGGGGCGAAGATACGCAGTATTTT,CASSTKRGGEDTQYF
TRBD1,-,TRBJ1-2,TRBV5-1,TGCGCCAGCAGCGATACAGGGGGCGCTGGCTACACCTTC,CASSDTGGAGYTF
TRBD1,-,TRBJ1-1,TRBV5-4,TGTGCCAGCAGCCAACACGACAGGGGGCTCACTGAAGCTTTCTTT,CASSQHDRGLTEAFF
-,-,TRBJ2-1,TRBV3-1/TRBV3-2,TGTGCCAGCAGCCAAGGGTTGAGAGCGGAAGACGGTGAGCAGTTCTTC,CASSQGLRAEDGEQFF
TRBD1,once,TRBJ1-2,TRBV2,TGTGCCAGCAGTCCCCAGGGGGCCTATGGCTACACCTTC,CASSPQGAYGYTF
-,-,TRBJ2-7,TRBV21-1,TGTGCCAGCAGCTCAAAGGGGGTAGGGGACAGGAACTGTTACGAGCAGTACTTC,CASSSKGVGDRNCYEQYF
-,-,TRBJ1-2,TRBV9,TGTGCCAGCAGCGTAGAAGGAGGATGGAATGGCTACACCTTC,CASSVEGGWNGYTF
-,-,TRBJ1-1,TRBV5-4,TGTGCCAGCAGCTTAGACAGCAAAAACACTGAAGCTTTCTTT,CASSLDSKNTEAFF
-,-,TRBJ1-6,TRBV27,TGTGCCAGCAGTGTGGGGGAGGGGGGTAATTCACCCCTCCACTTT,CASSVGEGGNSPLHF
TRBD1,-,TRBJ2-7,TRBV25-1,TGTGCCAGCAGTGGGACAGGGAGAGGCGAGCAGTACTTC,CASSGTGRGEQYF
TRBD1,-,TRBJ2-3,TRBV28,TGTGCCAGCAGTAAGCGACAGGGATGGGCCACAGATACGCAGTATTTT,CASSKRQGWATDTQYF
TRBD1,once,TRBJ1-2,TRBV28,TGTGCCAGCAGAGAGACAGGGGGAGGGTATGGCTACACCTTC,CASRETGGGYGYTF
TRBD1,-,TRBJ2-2,TRBV4-3,TGCGCCAGCAGCCAAACATCCGGGACAGGGATCACCGGGGAGCTGTTTTTT,CASSQTSGTGITGELFF
-,-,TRBJ1-1,TRBV10-3,TGTGCCACTCGGGCGGCAGGGGAGGGTACGGCTTTCTTT,CATRAAGEGTAFF
-,-,TRBJ1-5,TRBV30,TGTGCCTGGAGTGAGTTGCGTGAAAATCAGCCCCAGCATTTT,CAWSELRENQPQHF
TRBD1,once,TRBJ2-7,TRBV24-1,TGTGCCACCAGTGATTCGCAGGGGGCTGGGTACGAGCAGTACTTC,CATSDSQGAGYEQYF
-,-,TRBJ1-5,TRBV30,TGTGCCTGGAGTGTTGGTAGGGGTAATCAGCCCCAGCATTTT,CAWSVGRGNQPQHF
-,-,TRBJ1-1,TRBV12-3/TRBV12-4,TGTGCCAGCAGCCTCAGGGGCAGAGCTTTCTTT,CASSLRGRAFF
TRBD1,-,TRBJ1-1,TRBV3-1/TRBV3-2,TGTGCCAGCAGCCTTCGACAGGGATTTAACACTGAAGCTTTCTTT,CASSLRQGFNTEAFF
-,-,TRBJ1-5,TRBV7-2,TGTGCCAGCAGCTTAGATCCCGGGGATAGCAATCAGCCCCAGCATTTT,CASSLDPGDSNQPQHF
-,-,TRBJ1-3,TRBV10-3,TGTGCCATCAGTGCGGGCGGGGTCGTTCGAGGTCACTCTGGAAACACCATATATTTT,CAISAGGVVRGHSGNTIYF
TRBD2,once,TRBJ2-3,TRBV4-1,TGCGCCAGCAGCCAGATAGCGGGGTCCACAGATACGCAGTATTTT,CASSQIAGSTDTQYF
-,-,TRBJ1-2,TRBV5-6,TGTGCCAGCAATACTGGACAGCCACCTTCTAACTATGGCTACACCTTC,CASNTGQPPSNYGYTF
TRBD1,-,TRBJ2-5,TRBV9,TGTGCCAGCAGCGTAGATGGACAGGGCCAAGAGACCCAGTACTTC,CASSVDGQGQETQYF
-,-,TRBJ1-1,TRBV28,TGTGCCAGCAAATTACAGGGTCGAGCTTTCTTT,CASKLQGRAFF
-,-,TRBJ2-7,TRBV28,TGTGCCAGCAGGTCGGGTCAGAGCTCCTACGAGCAGTACTTC,CASRSGQSSYEQYF
TRBD1,-,TRBJ1-5,TRBV27,TGTGCCAGCAGTCATGGGACAGGGATCTTCCAGCCCCAGCATTTT,CASSHGTGIFQPQHF
-,-,TRBJ1-1,TRBV27,TGTGCCAGCAGTTTATCGGCCGAGGGGAACACTGAAGCTTTCTTT,CASSLSAEGNTEAFF
-,-,TRBJ1-2,TRBV30,TGTGCCTGGAGTGTCTCAGGCTATGGCTACACCTTC,CAWSVSGYGYTF
-,-,TRBJ1-2,TRBV28,TGTGCCAGCAGTCCGACCGCCTCCGGGACTGCGCACTTC,CASSPTASGTAHF
TRBD1,-,TRBJ1-1,TRBV4-3,TGCGCCAGCAGCCCCCGGACAGGGGTCCTGAACACTGAAGCTTTCTTT,CASSPRTGVLNTEAFF
-,-,TRBJ1-5,TRBV6-5,TGTGCCAGCAGTTACGCAGAGTCAGGGCAGCCCCAGCATTTT,CASSYAESGQPQHF
-,once,TRBJ1-1,TRBV25-1,TGTGCCAGCAGGGGAGGGCGGGCGAACACTGAAGCTTTCTTT,CASRGGRANTEAFF
-,-,TRBJ1-2,TRBV4-2,TGTGCCAGCAGCCACCCCACGGGGGGAGGCTATGGCTACACCTTC,CASSHPTGGGYGYTF
-,-,TRBJ2-5,TRBV28,TGTGCCAGCAGTCTGACCTGGTCGGGGTGGGAGACCCAGTACTTC,CASSLTWSGWETQYF
TRBD1,-,TRBJ1-5,TRBV7-9,TGTGCCAGCAGCTTCGGGACAGGGGATGGCAATCAGCCCCAGCATTTT,CASSFGTGDGNQPQHF
-,-,TRBJ2-3,TRBV12-3/TRBV12-4,TGTGCCAGCAGTTTGATGGCGGGAGATACGCAGTATTTT,CASSLMAGDTQYF
TRBD1,-,TRBJ1-1,TRBV18,TGTGCCAGCTCACCTCAAGTCGGACAGGGGGCTCTGAACACTGAAGCTTTCTTT,CASSPQVGQGALNTEAFF
TRBD1,once,TRBJ1-1,TRBV5-6,TGTGCCAGCAGCTCTCCTAGACAGGGGGCCGACACTGAAGCTTTCTTT,CASSSPRQGADTEAFF
-,-,TRBJ2-4,TRBV27,TGTGCCAGCAGTTACACCTGGGGAGCGGAGTCGTCCAAAAACATTCAGTACTTC,CASSYTWGAESSKNIQYF
TRBD1,-,TRBJ1-4,TRBV11-2,TGTGCCAGCAGCTTATGGACAGGCCAAAATGAAAAACTGTTTTTT,CASSLWTGQNEKLFF
TRBD1,-,TRBJ2-7,TRBV19,TGTGCCAGTAGCCTCGCTGGGACAGGGCCCTACGAGCAGTACTTC,CASSLAGTGPYEQYF
-,-,TRBJ2-7,TRBV5-1,TGCGCCAGCAGATTGGGGGGAGAGTCCGTCGGAGAGCAGTACTTC,CASRLGGESVGEQYF
-,-,TRBJ1-1,TRBV7-9,TGTGCCAGCAGCGATTTCTATCGGAGCACTGAAGCTTTCTTT,CASSDFYRSTEAFF
-,-,TRBJ1-5,TRBV7-8,TGTGCCAGCAGCTCCCACGTGGAGGCCCAGCCCCAGCATTTT,CASSSHVEAQPQHF
TRBD2,few,TRBJ2-5,TRBV6-2/TRBV6-3,TGTGCCAGCAGTTACGCCCAGGGAGGGAGAGAGACCCAGTACTTC,CASSYAQGGRETQYF
-,-,TRBJ2-7,TRBV9,TGTGCCAGCAGCCCGACTCCAGTCGGCTCCAGCTCCTACGAGCAGTACTTC,CASSPTPVGSSSYEQYF
-,-,TRBJ1-1,TRBV27,TGTGCCAGCAGTCCGTATACAGGATTGTACACTGAAGCTTTCTTT,CASSPYTGLYTEAFF